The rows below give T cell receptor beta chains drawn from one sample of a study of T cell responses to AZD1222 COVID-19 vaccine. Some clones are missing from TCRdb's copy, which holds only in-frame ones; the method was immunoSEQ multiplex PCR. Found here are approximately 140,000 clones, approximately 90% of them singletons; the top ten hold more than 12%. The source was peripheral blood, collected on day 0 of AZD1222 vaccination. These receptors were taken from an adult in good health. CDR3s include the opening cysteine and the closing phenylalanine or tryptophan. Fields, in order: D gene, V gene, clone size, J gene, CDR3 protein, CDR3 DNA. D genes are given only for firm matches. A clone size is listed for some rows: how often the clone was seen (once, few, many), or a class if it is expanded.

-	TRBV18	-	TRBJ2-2	CASSLRQINTGELFF	TGTGCCAGCTCCCTACGACAGATTAACACCGGGGAGCTGTTTTTT
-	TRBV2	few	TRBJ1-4	CASMGTTNEKLFF	TGTGCCAGCATGGGGACAACTAATGAAAAACTGTTTTTT
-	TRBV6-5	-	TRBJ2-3	CASSSEGFTDTQYF	TGTGCCAGCAGTTCCGAGGGCTTCACAGATACGCAGTATTTT
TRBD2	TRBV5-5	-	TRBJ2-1	CASSLEAGGQQFF	TGTGCCAGCAGCTTGGAAGCGGGGGGACAGCAGTTCTTC
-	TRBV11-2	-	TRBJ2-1	CASSLGGGSYNEQFF	TGTGCCAGCAGCTTAGGGGGCGGCTCCTACAATGAGCAGTTCTTC
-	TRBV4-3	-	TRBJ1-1	CASSPDRRHTEAFF	TGCGCCAGCAGCCCAGACCGACGGCACACTGAAGCTTTCTTT
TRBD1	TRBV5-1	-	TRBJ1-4	CASSWDRDNEKLFF	TGCGCCAGCAGCTGGGACAGAGATAATGAAAAACTGTTTTTT
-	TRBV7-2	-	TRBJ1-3	CASNGGWQGKSGNTIYF	TGTGCCAGCAACGGGGGGTGGCAGGGGAAGTCTGGAAACACCATATATTTT
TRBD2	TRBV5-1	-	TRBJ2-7	CASSLSGGPREQYF	TGCGCCAGCAGCCTGAGCGGGGGGCCCCGGGAGCAGTACTTC
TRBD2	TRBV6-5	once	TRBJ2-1	CASSYSMRGGYNEQFF	TGTGCCAGCAGTTACTCGATGCGGGGGGGTTACAATGAGCAGTTCTTC
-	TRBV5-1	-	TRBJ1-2	CASSLEGTTGSGGYTF	TGCGCCAGCAGCTTGGAAGGGACGACAGGATCCGGTGGCTACACCTTC
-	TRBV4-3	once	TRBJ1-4	CASSRAGLNNEKLFF	TGCGCCAGCAGCCGGGCCGGGCTGAATAATGAAAAACTGTTTTTT
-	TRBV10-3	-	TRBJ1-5	CAISDRNQPQHF	TGTGCCATCAGTGACCGTAATCAGCCCCAGCATTTT
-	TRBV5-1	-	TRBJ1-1	CASSRRQMVRQNWNTEAFF	TGCGCCAGCAGCCGACGTCAGATGGTGCGACAGAACTGGAACACTGAAGCTTTCTTT
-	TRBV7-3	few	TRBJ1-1	CASSFQGTTEAFF	TGTGCCAGCAGCTTCCAGGGTACGACTGAAGCTTTCTTT
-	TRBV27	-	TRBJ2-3	CASSLVPDPYTDTQYF	TGTGCCAGCAGTTTAGTCCCCGACCCATACACAGATACGCAGTATTTT
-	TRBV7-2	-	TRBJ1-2	CASSLEDRIIPFYGYTF	TGTGCCAGCAGCTTAGAAGACCGAATAATCCCCTTTTATGGCTACACCTTC
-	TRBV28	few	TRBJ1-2	CASRAPAGLYTF	TGTGCCAGCAGAGCTCCTGCGGGGTTATACACCTTC
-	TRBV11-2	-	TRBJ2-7	CASSLERGGSYEQYF	TGTGCCAGCAGCTTAGAAAGGGGCGGGTCCTACGAGCAGTACTTC
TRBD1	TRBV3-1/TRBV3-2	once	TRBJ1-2	CASSRQRGQRYGYTF	TGTGCCAGCAGTCGCCAACGGGGACAGAGATATGGCTACACCTTC
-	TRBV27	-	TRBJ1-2	CASRARGGYTF	TGTGCCAGCAGGGCTCGGGGTGGCTACACCTTC
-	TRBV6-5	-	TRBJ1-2	CASSYGAVSYGYTF	TGTGCCAGCAGTTACGGGGCGGTGAGCTATGGCTACACCTTC
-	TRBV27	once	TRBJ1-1	CASRWGEEAFF	TGTGCCAGCAGGTGGGGGGAAGAGGCTTTCTTT
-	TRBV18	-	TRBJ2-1	CASSQAFLRGAVYNEQFF	TGTGCCAGCTCACAGGCCTTCTTGCGCGGGGCTGTCTACAATGAGCAGTTCTTC
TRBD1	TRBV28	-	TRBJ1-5	CASSSQDRDNQPQHF	TGTGCCAGCAGTTCCCAAGACAGGGATAATCAGCCCCAGCATTTT
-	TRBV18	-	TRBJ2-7	CASSRDSLSSYEQYF	TGTGCCAGCTCGCGGGACAGCTTGAGCTCCTACGAGCAGTACTTC
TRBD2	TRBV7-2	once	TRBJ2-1	CASTLLADNEQFF	TGTGCCAGCACCCTACTAGCGGACAATGAGCAGTTCTTC
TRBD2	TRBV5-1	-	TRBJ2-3	CASSLGLAGGPGKTDTQYF	TGCGCCAGCAGCTTGGGACTAGCGGGGGGGCCAGGGAAGACAGATACGCAGTATTTT
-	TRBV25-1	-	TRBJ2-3	CASTYTDTQYF	TGTGCCAGCACGTACACAGATACGCAGTATTTT
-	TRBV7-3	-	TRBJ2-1	CASSHLYMAHNEQFF	TGTGCCAGCAGCCACTTATATATGGCCCATAATGAGCAGTTCTTC
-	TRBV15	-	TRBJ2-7	CATSRKDTEQYF	TGTGCCACCAGCAGAAAAGACACCGAGCAGTACTTC
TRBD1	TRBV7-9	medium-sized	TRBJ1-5	CASSLSYRGDQPQHF	TGTGCCAGCAGCTTATCCTACAGGGGAGACCAGCCCCAGCATTTT
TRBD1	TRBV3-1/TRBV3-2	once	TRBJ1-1	CASRRDRQINTEAFF	TGTGCCAGCAGACGGGACAGACAAATCAACACTGAAGCTTTCTTT
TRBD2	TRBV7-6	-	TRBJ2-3	CASSPAAGGSTDTQYF	TGTGCCAGCAGCCCCGCCGCGGGGGGGTCCACAGATACGCAGTATTTT
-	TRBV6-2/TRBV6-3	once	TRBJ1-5	CASSYVGQNQPQHF	TGTGCCAGCAGTTACGTGGGCCAGAATCAGCCCCAGCATTTT
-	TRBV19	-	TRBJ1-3	CASERTNSGNTIYF	TGTGCCAGTGAACGGACAAACTCTGGAAACACCATATATTTT
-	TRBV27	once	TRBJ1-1	CASSFRFTQLMNTEAFF	TGTGCCAGCAGTTTCCGGTTCACTCAACTGATGAACACTGAAGCTTTCTTT